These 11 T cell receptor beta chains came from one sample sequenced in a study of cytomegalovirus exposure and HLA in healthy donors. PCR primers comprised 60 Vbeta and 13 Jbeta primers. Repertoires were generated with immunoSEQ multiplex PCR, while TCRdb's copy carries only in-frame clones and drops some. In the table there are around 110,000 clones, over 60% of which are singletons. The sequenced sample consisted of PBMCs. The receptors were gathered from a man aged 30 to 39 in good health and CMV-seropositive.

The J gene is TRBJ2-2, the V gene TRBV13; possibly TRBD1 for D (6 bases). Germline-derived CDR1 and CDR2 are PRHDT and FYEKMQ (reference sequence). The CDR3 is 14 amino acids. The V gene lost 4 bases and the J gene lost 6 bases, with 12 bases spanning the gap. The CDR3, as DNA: TGTGCCAGCAGCTGGAACAGGGCCGCCGGGGAGCTGTTTTTT. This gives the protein CASSWNRAAGELFF.

The CDR3 is CASSRQGAWETQYF. The CDR3, as DNA: TGTGCCAGCAGCAGACAGGGGGCTTGGGAGACCCAGTACTTC. The chain links TRBV6-5 to TRBJ2-5; 10 bases map to TRBD1. Trimming removed 6 bases from V and 5 bases from J; junction bases left unmatched: 6. This CDR3 is 14 amino acids long. CDR1 MNHEY and CDR2 SVGAGI come from the germline V gene.

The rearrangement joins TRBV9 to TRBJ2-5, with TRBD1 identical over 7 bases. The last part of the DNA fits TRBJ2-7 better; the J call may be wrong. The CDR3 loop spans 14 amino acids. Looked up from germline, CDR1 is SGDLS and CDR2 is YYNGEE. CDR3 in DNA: TGTGCCAGCAGCCCTACAGGGGTCACCTACGAGCAGTACTTC. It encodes CASSPTGVTYEQYF.

The CDR3 region is CAWSVPGQGFSPLHF. The CDR3 DNA reads as TGTGCCTGGAGTGTACCAGGACAGGGGTTTTCACCCCTCCACTTT. This chain links TRBV30 with TRBJ1-6; 9 bases align to TRBD1. The V and J ends lost 0 bases and 9 bases, in that order; junction bases with no gene match: 6. CDR3 length equals 15 residues. Germline values: CDR1 GTSNPN, CDR2 SVGIG (reference sequence).

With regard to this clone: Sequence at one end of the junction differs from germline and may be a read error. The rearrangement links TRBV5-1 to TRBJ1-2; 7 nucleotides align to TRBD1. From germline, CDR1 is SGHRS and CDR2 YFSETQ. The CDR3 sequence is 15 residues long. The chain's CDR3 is CASSLTDMDRRGYTF. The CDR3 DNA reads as TGTGCCAGCAGCTTGACTGACATGGACAGGAGGGGCTACACCTTC.

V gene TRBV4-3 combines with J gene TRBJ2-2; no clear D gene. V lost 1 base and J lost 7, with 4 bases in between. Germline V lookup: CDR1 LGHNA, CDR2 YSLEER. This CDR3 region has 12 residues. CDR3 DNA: TGCGCCAGCAGCCAAGTTCTCGGGGAGCTGTTTTTT. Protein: CASSQVLGELFF.

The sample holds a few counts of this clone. CDR3 loop: CASSVATASYEQYF. The DNA of the CDR3 is TGTGCCAGCAGCGTAGCTACAGCCTCCTACGAGCAGTACTTC. The gene calls are TRBV9 and TRBJ2-7; D gene ambiguous. CDR1 and CDR2 (germline): SGDLS, YYNGEE. Trimming shortened V by 0 bases and J by 0 bases, and 7 bases separated the two germline ends. The CDR3 covers 14 residues.

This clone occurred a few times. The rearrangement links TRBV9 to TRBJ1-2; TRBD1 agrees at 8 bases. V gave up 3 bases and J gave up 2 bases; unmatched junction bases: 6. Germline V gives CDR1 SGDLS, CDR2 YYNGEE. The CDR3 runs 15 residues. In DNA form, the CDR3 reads TGTGCCAGCAGCGCCAACAGGGGGAAGAACTATGGCTACACCTTC. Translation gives CASSANRGKNYGYTF.

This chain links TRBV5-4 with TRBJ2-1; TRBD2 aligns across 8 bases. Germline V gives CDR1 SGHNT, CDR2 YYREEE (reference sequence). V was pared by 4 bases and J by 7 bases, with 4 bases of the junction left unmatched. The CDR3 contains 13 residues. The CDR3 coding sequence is TGTGCCAGCAGCACACTAGCGGCAAATGAGCAGTTCTTC. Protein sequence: CASSTLAANEQFF.

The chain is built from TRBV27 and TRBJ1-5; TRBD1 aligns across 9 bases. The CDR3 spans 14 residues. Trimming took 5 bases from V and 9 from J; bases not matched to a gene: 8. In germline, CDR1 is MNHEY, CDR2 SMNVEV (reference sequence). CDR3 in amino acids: CASSRGQGHRPQHF. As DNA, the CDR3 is TGTGCCAGCAGTCGGGGACAGGGTCACAGGCCCCAGCATTTT.

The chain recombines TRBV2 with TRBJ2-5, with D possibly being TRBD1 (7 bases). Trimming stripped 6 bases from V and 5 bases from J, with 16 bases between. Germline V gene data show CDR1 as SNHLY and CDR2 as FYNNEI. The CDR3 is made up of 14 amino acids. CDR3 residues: CASSSQGSGETQYF. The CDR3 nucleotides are TGTGCCAGCAGCTCACAGGGGAGCGGGGAGACCCAGTACTTC.